This T cell receptor beta chain was recovered during a study of beta chain features in type 1 diabetes (dated by TCRdb to between 2018 and 2020). Regarding the study in general: Patients and healthy donors did not differ in mean age, gender distribution, total cell number or subset yield. Across all samples, approximately 100 million sorted cells were examined, and cell number per subset correlated strongly with RNA yield. In the study, recently diagnosed type 1 diabetes patients and matched healthy donors were compared on the TCRB repertoires of their sorted circulating CD4+ T cell subsets. Whereas all 28 donors provided naive and central memory subsets, regulatory and stem cell-like memory subsets were isolated from just 8 patients and about 8 healthy donors.

Notes on this clone: Its antigen is currently not known. Base qualities were left out, and no much larger clone turns up one base away.

General study outcomes and caveats: Fewer insertions and more nucleotide deletions at VDJ recombination sites were observed in patients with type 1 diabetes, implying thymic rearrangement abnormalities. HLA sub-analyses involved small numbers of individuals, so any influence of HLA type on TCRB rearrangement remained unresolved. A moderate but significant shortening of TCRB CDR3 length was observed in type 1 diabetes patients in all four CD4+ subsets. Shorter templates might have been favored by PCR, but patient and control samples were amplified and corrected together, so both groups would have been affected equally by any skew. Because cDNA was sequenced instead of genomic DNA, highly expressing activated cells could be over-represented, though the groups showed no difference in activation or CD3 levels. The naive, central memory and regulatory TCRB repertoires appeared to resemble one another more closely among patients than among healthy donors.

A single peripheral blood draw of approximately 100 mL on average was collected from each donor into heparinised tubes. Naive, central memory, regulatory and stem cell-like memory CD4+ T cells were sorted on a BD FACSAria II using a panel including CD45RO, CCR7, CD25, CD127, CD95 and CD27. Every sorted population had a purity above 95%. Right away, PBMCs were isolated by Lymphoprep density gradient centrifugation and were stained directly, with no culture step. So that batch effects would be minimized, each experiment stained and sorted samples in pairs, pairing one healthy donor with one patient. The entire amount of isolated RNA was reverse transcribed using the High Capacity cDNA Reverse Transcription Kit, so the sequenced TCRB transcripts were expressed ones. Deep immunoSEQ sequencing was performed on naive, central memory and regulatory T cell samples, with an average of approximately 4 million total reads per sample. Sorted cells were lysed in RLT buffer, and RNA was extracted using DNase-treated RNeasy Micro or Mini kits according to cell number. To prevent cross-contamination, every cell subset was processed on its own, while patient and healthy donor samples were processed together. The immunoSEQ multiplex PCR was used to amplify TCRB sequences from cDNA, generating 87-bp fragments that spanned the CDR3 region. Sequencing of the amplicons was done on the Illumina HiSeq platform. The published analysis was carried out like this. Synthetic template baselines were used to correct PCR bias computationally, reads within Hamming distance 2 were collapsed together, and singletons that could not be merged were discarded. Reads were aligned to IMGT to assign V, D and J genes, CDR3 length, and insertions or deletions at six rearrangement sites. Within each subset, clonotype counts were normalized to sorted cell number, after which true diversity and Gini coefficients were computed with the tcR R package. The overlap coefficient, calculated on TCRB nucleotide sequences, was used to quantify repertoire sharing. Out-of-frame TCRB sequences from naive cells were analyzed as a proxy for the pre-selection repertoire. The table was pulled from immuneACCESS by TCRdb, which kept in-frame rearrangements only. Such tables lose some clones; where checked, under half of the loss comes from unresolved V genes, and the rest has no known cause. V and J calls and clone size are given by that table; D and trimming were obtained from the DNA. Present in this sample are 140,000 to 150,000 clones, more than 9% of which were seen just once. The ten largest make up about 1.3% of the sample.

The sample taken for sequencing was naive CD4+ T cells from blood. The cell subset or site label here, explained by the study, means: true naive CD4+ T cells. The sequence was collected from a man between 18 and 29 years old in good health.

In nucleotide form, the sequence is TGTGCCAGCAGCCAAGATCCCCATTACGAGCAGTACTTC. Its translation reads: CASSQDPHYEQYF. The rearranged segments are TRBV4-2 and TRBJ2-7; the D gene lacks a confident call. The germline V gene yields LGHNA for CDR1 and YNFKEQ for CDR2. Spanning cysteine to phenylalanine, the CDR3 consists of 13 amino acids. Left in the record is the CDR3 DNA by itself, 39 bases read in frame from the first base. V gives up 0 bases and J gives up 4 bases, and the segment between their germline ends measures 7 bases.